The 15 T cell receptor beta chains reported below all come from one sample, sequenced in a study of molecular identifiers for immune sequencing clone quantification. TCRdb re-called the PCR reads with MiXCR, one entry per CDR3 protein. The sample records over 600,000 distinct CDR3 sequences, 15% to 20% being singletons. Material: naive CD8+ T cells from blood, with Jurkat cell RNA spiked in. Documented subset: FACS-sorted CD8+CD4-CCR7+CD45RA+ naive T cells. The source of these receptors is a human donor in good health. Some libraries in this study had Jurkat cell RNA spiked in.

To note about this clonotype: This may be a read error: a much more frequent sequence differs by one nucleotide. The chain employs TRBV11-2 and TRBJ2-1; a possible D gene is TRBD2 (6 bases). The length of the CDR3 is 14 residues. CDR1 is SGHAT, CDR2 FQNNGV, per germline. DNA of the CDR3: TGTGCCGGTCAAGACTCAGCGGGTGACAATGAGCAGCTCTTC. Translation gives CAGQDSAGDNEQLF.

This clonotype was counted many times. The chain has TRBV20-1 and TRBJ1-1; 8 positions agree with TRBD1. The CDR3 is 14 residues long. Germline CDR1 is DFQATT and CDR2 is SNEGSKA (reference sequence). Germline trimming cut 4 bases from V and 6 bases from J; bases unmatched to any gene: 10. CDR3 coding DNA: TGCAGTGCTAAAGGACAGGGAGTGTTGGCTGAAGCTTTCTTT. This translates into CSAKGQGVLAEAFF.

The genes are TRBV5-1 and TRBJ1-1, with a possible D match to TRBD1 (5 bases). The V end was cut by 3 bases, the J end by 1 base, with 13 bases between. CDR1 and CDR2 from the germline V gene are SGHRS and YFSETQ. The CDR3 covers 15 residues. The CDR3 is CASSSVGQQNTEAFF. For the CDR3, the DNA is TGCGCCAGCAGCTCGGTGGGGCAGCAGAACACTGAAGCTTTCTTT.

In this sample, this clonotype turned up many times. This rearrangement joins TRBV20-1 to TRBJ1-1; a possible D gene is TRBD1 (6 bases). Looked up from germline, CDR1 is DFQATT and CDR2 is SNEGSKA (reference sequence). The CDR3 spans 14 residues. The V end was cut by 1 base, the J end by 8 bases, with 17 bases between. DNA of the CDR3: TGCAGTGCTAGAGGATCGGGGGCCGGGGGCGAAGCTTTCTTT. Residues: CSARGSGAGGEAFF.

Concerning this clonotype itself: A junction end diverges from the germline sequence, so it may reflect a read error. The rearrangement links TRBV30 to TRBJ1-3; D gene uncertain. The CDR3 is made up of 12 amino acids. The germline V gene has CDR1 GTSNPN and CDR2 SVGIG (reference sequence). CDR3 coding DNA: TGTGCCCGGAGTGTACATGGAAACACCATATATTTT. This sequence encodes CARSVHGNTIYF.

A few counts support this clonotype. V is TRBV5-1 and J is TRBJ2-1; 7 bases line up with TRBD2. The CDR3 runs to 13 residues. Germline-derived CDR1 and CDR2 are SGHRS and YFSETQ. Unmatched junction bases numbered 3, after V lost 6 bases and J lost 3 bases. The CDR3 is CASTAGIYNEQFF. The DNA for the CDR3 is TGCGCCAGCACAGCGGGGATCTACAATGAGCAGTTCTTC. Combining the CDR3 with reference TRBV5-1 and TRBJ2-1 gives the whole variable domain KAGVTQTPRYLIKTRGQQVTLSCSPISGHRSVSWYQQTPGQGLQFLFEYFSETQRNKGNFPGRFSGRQFSNSRSEMNVSTLELGDSALYLCASTAGIYNEQFFGPGTRLTVL.

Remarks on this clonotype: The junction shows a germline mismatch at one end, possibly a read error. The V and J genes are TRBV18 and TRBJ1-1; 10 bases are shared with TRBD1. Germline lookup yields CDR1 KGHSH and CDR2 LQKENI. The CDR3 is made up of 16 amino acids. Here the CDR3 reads CASPPSGQGLGTEAFF. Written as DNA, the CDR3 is TGTGCCAGCCCACCTTCGGGACAGGGGCTCGGCACTGAAGCTTTCTTT. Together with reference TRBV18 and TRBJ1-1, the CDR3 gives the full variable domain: NAGVMQNPRHLVRRRGQEARLRCSPMKGHSHVYWYRQLPEEGLKFMVYLQKENIIDESGMPKERFSAEFPKEGPSILRIQQVVRGDSAAYFCASPPSGQGLGTEAFFGQGTRLTVV.

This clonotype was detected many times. The CDR3 nucleotides are TGTGCCAGCAGCTTAGATGGCCAGGGGTTCACTGAAGCTTTCTTT. Its translation is CASSLDGQGFTEAFF. The chain carries TRBV7-9 and TRBJ1-1; tentatively, D is TRBD1 (6 bases). This CDR3 contains 15 residues. Between the trimmed V and J ends, which lost 1 base and 4 bases, there was a span of 13 bases. Germline V gene lookup returns CDR1 SEHNR and CDR2 FQNEAQ (reference sequence).

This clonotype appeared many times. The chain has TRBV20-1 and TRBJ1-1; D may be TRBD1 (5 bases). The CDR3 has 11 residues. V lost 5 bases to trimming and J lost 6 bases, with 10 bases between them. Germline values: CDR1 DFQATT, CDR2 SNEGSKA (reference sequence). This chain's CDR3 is CSARTTPEAFF. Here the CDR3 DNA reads TGCAGTGCTCGGACAACCCCTGAAGCTTTCTTT.

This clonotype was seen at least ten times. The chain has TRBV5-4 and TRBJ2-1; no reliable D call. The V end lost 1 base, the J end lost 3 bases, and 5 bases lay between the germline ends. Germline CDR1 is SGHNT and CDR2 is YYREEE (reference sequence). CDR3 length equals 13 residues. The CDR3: CASSLWDYNEQFF. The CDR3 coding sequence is TGTGCCAGCAGCTTGTGGGACTACAATGAGCAGTTCTTC.

The CDR3 reads CASSIVGGAYTDTQYF. The CDR3 DNA sequence: TGTGCCAGCAGTATAGTGGGGGGGGCCTATACAGATACGCAGTATTTT. The chain joins TRBV12-3 or TRBV12-4 to TRBJ2-3; D is perhaps TRBD2 (7 bases). CDR3 size: 16 residues. The V gene lost 5 bases and the J gene lost 3 bases, with 18 bases spanning the gap.

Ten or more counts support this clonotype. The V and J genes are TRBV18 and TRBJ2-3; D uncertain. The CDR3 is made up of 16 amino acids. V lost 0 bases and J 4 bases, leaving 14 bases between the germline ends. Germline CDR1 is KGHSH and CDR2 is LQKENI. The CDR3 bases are TGTGCCAGCTCACCACCTGTCCTTCCGGGTCCAGATACGCAGTATTTT. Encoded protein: CASSPPVLPGPDTQYF.

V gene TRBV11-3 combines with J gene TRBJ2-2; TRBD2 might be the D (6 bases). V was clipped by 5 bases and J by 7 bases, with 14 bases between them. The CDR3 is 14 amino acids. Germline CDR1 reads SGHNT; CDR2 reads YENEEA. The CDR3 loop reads CASSPFTGVGELFF. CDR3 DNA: TGTGCCAGCAGCCCCTTCACGGGGGTCGGGGAGCTGTTTTTT. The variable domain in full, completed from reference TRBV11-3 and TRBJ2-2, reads EAGVVQSPRYKIIEKKQPVAFWCNPISGHNTLYWYLQNLGQGPELLIRYENEEAVDDSQLPKDRFSAERLKGVDSTLKIQPAELGDSAVYLCASSPFTGVGELFFGEGSRLTVL.

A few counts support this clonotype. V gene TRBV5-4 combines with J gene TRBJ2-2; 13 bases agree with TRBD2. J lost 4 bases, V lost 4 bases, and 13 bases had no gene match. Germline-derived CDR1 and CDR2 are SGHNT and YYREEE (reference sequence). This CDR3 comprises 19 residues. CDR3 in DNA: TGTGCCAGCAGCCCCTATATAGGACTAGCGGGGGCCCGCACCGGGGAGCTGTTTTTT. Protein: CASSPYIGLAGARTGELFF.

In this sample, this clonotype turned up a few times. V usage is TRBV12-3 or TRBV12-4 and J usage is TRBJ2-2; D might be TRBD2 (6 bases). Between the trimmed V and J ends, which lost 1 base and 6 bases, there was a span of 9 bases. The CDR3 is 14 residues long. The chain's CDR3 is CASSLGTTPGELFF. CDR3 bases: TGTGCCAGCAGTTTAGGGACTACCCCCGGGGAGCTGTTTTTT.